What follows are 32 T cell receptor beta chains derived from one specimen sequenced in a study of tumor T cells in aggressive B-cell lymphoma. Sequenced by immunoSEQ multiplex PCR; TCRdb stores in-frame clones only, minus some. This sample has fewer than 4,500 clones; approximately 94% occur once, and the top ten carry around 2%. Sequencing input: tumor tissue. Source of these receptors: an adult with diffuse large B cell lymphoma.

The genes are TRBV2 and TRBJ1-1, with TRBD1 matching over 7 bases. V was clipped by 6 bases and J by 4 bases; unmatched bases: 11. CDR3 length: 15 amino acids. Germline loops: CDR1 SNHLY, CDR2 FYNNEI. CDR3 DNA: TGTGCCAGCAGAGACGGACAGGCCCTGGGCACTGAAGCTTTCTTT. Translation: CASRDGQALGTEAFF. The variable domain in full, completed from reference TRBV2 and TRBJ1-1, reads EPEVTQTPSHQVTQMGQEVILRCVPISNHLYFYWYRQILGQKVEFLVSFYNNEISEKSEIFDDQFSVERPDGSNFTLKIRSTKLEDSAMYFCASRDGQALGTEAFFGQGTRLTVV.

The rearrangement uses TRBV30 and TRBJ2-7; the D gene is possibly TRBD1 (6 bases). The CDR3 is 14 residues long. From germline, CDR1 is GTSNPN and CDR2 SVGIG (reference sequence). V was pared by 6 bases and J by 0 bases, with 15 bases between. CDR3 protein: CACTGIKSSYEQYF. The CDR3 DNA is TGTGCCTGCACAGGGATTAAGAGCTCCTACGAGCAGTACTTC.

The rearrangement uses TRBV10-2 and TRBJ1-2; 7 nucleotides agree with TRBD1. The CDR3 totals 14 residues. Germline V gives CDR1 WSHSY, CDR2 SAAADI. J gave up 2 bases and V 3 bases, and 3 bases lay outside the gene matches. CDR3 DNA: TGCGCCAGCAGTGATGGAGGGGGCAACTATGGCTACACCTTC. Encoded protein: CASSDGGGNYGYTF.

About this clone itself: In the same sample, other DNA sequences code for this CDR3. The J gene is TRBJ2-3, the V gene TRBV5-1, with TRBD2 matching over 7 bases. Germline loops: CDR1 SGHRS, CDR2 YFSETQ. CDR3 size: 15 residues. J lost 0 bases, V lost 3 bases, and 4 bases had no gene match. The chain's CDR3 is CASSSSGVSTDTQYF. CDR3 in DNA: TGCGCCAGCAGCTCTAGCGGTGTGAGCACAGATACGCAGTATTTT.

In the case of this clone: The identical CDR3 is also encoded by other nucleotide sequences in the sample. This rearrangement joins TRBV18 to TRBJ2-6; 9 bases match TRBD2. The CDR3 runs to 17 residues. Trimming cost V 4 bases and J 0 bases; bases outside gene matches: 4. CDR1 is KGHSH and CDR2 is LQKENI in the germline V gene. CDR3 in DNA: TGTGCCAGCTCACTAGCGGGAGACCCCTCTGGGGCCAACGTCCTGACTTTC. Amino acids: CASSLAGDPSGANVLTF.

The CDR3, as DNA: TGTGCCAGCTCACCAAGGAGGACAGGGGGCACAGATACGCAGTATTTT. Protein sequence: CASSPRRTGGTDTQYF. The genes are TRBV18 and TRBJ2-3, with 9 bases fitting TRBD1. V gave up 2 bases and J gave up 1 base; unmatched junction bases: 4. Germline CDR1 KGHSH, CDR2 LQKENI. The CDR3 covers 16 residues. The entire variable domain, with the rest obtained from reference TRBV18 and TRBJ2-3, is as follows: NAGVMQNPRHLVRRRGQEARLRCSPMKGHSHVYWYRQLPEEGLKFMVYLQKENIIDESGMPKERFSAEFPKEGPSILRIQQVVRGDSAAYFCASSPRRTGGTDTQYFGPGTRLTVL.

The CDR3 reads CASSLAGYGYTF. CDR3 coding DNA: TGTGCCAGCAGCTTAGCCGGGTATGGCTACACCTTC. The V gene is TRBV7-9, the J gene TRBJ1-2; D uncertain. Between the trimmed V and J ends, which lost 0 bases and 5 bases, there was a span of 4 bases. The CDR3 covers 12 residues. CDR1 SEHNR and CDR2 FQNEAQ come from the germline V gene (reference sequence).

The chain is built from TRBV7-8 and TRBJ2-1, with 8 bases lining up with TRBD2. Per the germline V gene, CDR1 is SGHVS and CDR2 is FQNEAQ. The CDR3 spans 16 residues. The V and J ends lost 3 bases and 0 bases, in that order; junction bases with no gene match: 4. CDR3 DNA: TGTGCCAGCAGCTTGGGTACTAGCGGCTCCTACAATGAGCAGTTCTTC. Translation: CASSLGTSGSYNEQFF.

The genes are TRBV10-1 and TRBJ1-1; D is perhaps TRBD1 (5 bases). The CDR3 runs 14 residues. Germline CDR1 reads WNHNN; CDR2 reads SYGVQD (reference sequence). Trimming cost V 10 bases and J 3 bases, with 18 bases left between them. The CDR3 DNA reads TGCGCCAATCCAGGAGGGGTGGGGGACACTGAAGCTTTCTTT. This translates into CANPGGVGDTEAFF.

The chain is built from TRBV14 and TRBJ1-1; D unclear. Trimming removed 1 base at V and 1 base at J, with 7 bases between. CDR1 and CDR2 from the germline V gene are SGHDN and FVKESK. The length of the CDR3 is 14 residues. This CDR3 reads CASSQGRWNTEAFF. In DNA, the CDR3 is TGTGCCAGCAGCCAAGGTCGGTGGAACACTGAAGCTTTCTTT.

The chain joins TRBV30 to TRBJ2-5; TRBD2 matches at 7 bases. The CDR3 runs 14 residues. The germline gives CDR1 GTSNPN, CDR2 SVGIG (reference sequence). The trim removed 0 bases at V and 1 base at J, leaving 2 bases unmatched. The CDR3 coding sequence is TGTGCCTGGAGTGTAACTAGCGTCCAAGAGACCCAGTACTTC. Translation gives CAWSVTSVQETQYF.

The V gene is TRBV29-1, the J gene TRBJ2-7; 9 bases map to TRBD1. In germline, CDR1 is SQVTM, CDR2 ANQGSEA. Trimming took 3 bases from V and 3 from J; bases not matched to a gene: 6. The CDR3 consists of 14 residues. The CDR3 region is CSVEEDRGGYEQYF. The DNA for the CDR3 is TGCAGCGTTGAGGAAGACAGGGGGGGCTACGAGCAGTACTTC.

The chain is built from TRBV6-5 and TRBJ2-7; 9 positions match TRBD1. The ends lost 6 bases at V and 3 bases at J; junction bases unmatched: 9. The germline gives CDR1 MNHEY, CDR2 SVGAGI. The CDR3 sequence is 15 residues long. The CDR3 reads CASRSPDRGVYEQYF. Written as DNA, the CDR3 is TGTGCCAGCAGGTCCCCGGACAGGGGAGTCTACGAGCAGTACTTC.

The J gene is TRBJ2-3, the V gene TRBV27; D uncertain. The CDR3 is 16 residues long. Deletions cut 0 bases from V and 4 bases from J, with 14 bases between. Germline V gene sequence: CDR1 MNHEY, CDR2 SMNVEV (reference sequence). The CDR3 region has the DNA TGTGCCAGCAGTTTATCCATAAGCCCCGGAGCAGATACGCAGTATTTT. It is translated as CASSLSISPGADTQYF.

The J gene is TRBJ1-1, the V gene TRBV19; D is possibly TRBD1 (6 bases). Trimming stripped 6 bases from V and 5 bases from J, with 13 bases between. CDR1 and CDR2 from the germline V gene are LNHDA and SQIVND (reference sequence). The length of the CDR3 is 13 residues. CDR3 sequence: CASRAQGGTEAFF. DNA of the CDR3: TGTGCCAGTAGAGCACAGGGAGGGACTGAAGCTTTCTTT.

CDR3 bases: TGCGCCAGCAGTTGGTTCGGAAGGAGCACTGAAGCTTTCTTT. This translates into CASSWFGRSTEAFF. This rearrangement joins TRBV5-1 to TRBJ1-1; D gene ambiguous. The germline gives CDR1 SGHRS, CDR2 YFSETQ. The CDR3 extends over 14 amino acids. V lost 5 bases to trimming and J lost 4 bases, with 15 bases between them.

This clone was seen just once. The chain uses TRBV6-5 and TRBJ1-5, with 7 nucleotides matching TRBD1. V lost 6 bases to trimming and J lost 4 bases; unmatched junction nucleotides: 9. Germline V gene sequence: CDR1 MNHEY, CDR2 SVGAGI. This CDR3 region has 15 residues. The CDR3 reads CASSPDRDQNQPQHF. The DNA for the CDR3 is TGTGCCAGCAGCCCTGACAGGGATCAGAATCAGCCCCAGCATTTT.

The rearrangement links TRBV6-5 to TRBJ1-5; 7 bases map to TRBD1. The CDR3 has 15 amino acids. V shed 6 bases, J shed 7 bases, and the junction held 12 bases outside the gene matches. Germline CDR1 reads MNHEY; CDR2 reads SVGAGI. CDR3 protein: CASRAISTGQQPQHF. CDR3 coding DNA: TGTGCCAGCAGGGCCATATCGACAGGGCAACAGCCCCAGCATTTT.

The chain is built from TRBV12-2 and TRBJ2-3; the tabulated D call, TRBD2, remains unverified against the DNA. TRBV12-2 is flagged as a pseudogene. The CDR3 runs to 15 residues. This CDR3 is CASRLYGNGTDTQYF. DNA for the CDR3: TGTGCAAGTCGCCTTTACGGGAATGGCACAGATACGCAGTATTTT.

The CDR3 spells CASSTALGLLNNEQFF. In DNA form, the CDR3 reads TGCGCCAGCAGCACCGCTCTGGGACTCCTGAATAATGAGCAGTTCTTC. J is TRBJ2-1 and V is TRBV5-1; D perhaps matches TRBD2 (6 bases). V was shortened by 4 bases and J by 7 bases, with 21 bases between the two germline ends. Germline V gene sequence: CDR1 SGHRS, CDR2 YFSETQ. The length of the CDR3 is 16 residues.

The V and J genes are TRBV4-2 and TRBJ2-1; 10 bases match TRBD2. This CDR3 has 17 amino acids. J was trimmed by 0 bases and V by 1 base; bases with no gene match: 3. Germline values: CDR1 LGHNA, CDR2 YNFKEQ. CDR3 in amino acids: CASSQGGLAASYNEQFF. The CDR3 region has the DNA TGTGCCAGCAGCCAAGGTGGACTAGCGGCCTCCTACAATGAGCAGTTCTTC.

The chain is built from TRBV18 and TRBJ2-7; 9 bases map to TRBD2. The J segment lost 4 bases and the V segment lost 4 bases, leaving 8 bases of the junction unmatched. There are 15 residues in the CDR3. Germline CDR1 is KGHSH and CDR2 is LQKENI. The CDR3 DNA reads TGTGCCAGCTCACTTTTGCGGGAGGGCCGGTACGAGCAGTACTTC. It specifies CASSLLREGRYEQYF.

V gene TRBV5-1 combines with J gene TRBJ2-7, with 8 bases lining up with TRBD2. V lost 5 bases, J lost 1 base, and 20 bases stayed unmatched. The germline V gene has CDR1 SGHRS and CDR2 YFSETQ. The CDR3 is made up of 19 amino acids. Here the CDR3 DNA reads TGCGCCAGCAGTTTCCGTGTTACGACTAGCGCCTTCGTGTCCTACGAGCAGTACTTC. Translating gives CASSFRVTTSAFVSYEQYF.

This rearrangement joins TRBV5-1 to TRBJ1-3, with D tentatively TRBD1 (6 bases). In germline, CDR1 is SGHRS, CDR2 YFSETQ. Trimming shortened V by 2 bases and J by 2 bases, and 11 bases separated the two germline ends. The CDR3 length is 15 residues. CDR3 protein: CASSFSGDTGNTIYF. Written as DNA, the CDR3 is TGCGCCAGCAGCTTTTCCGGGGACACTGGAAACACCATATATTTT.

V gene TRBV30 combines with J gene TRBJ2-7, with D maybe TRBD1 (6 bases). CDR1 and CDR2 (germline): GTSNPN, SVGIG (reference sequence). The CDR3 runs to 14 residues. V shed 2 bases and J shed 2 bases, with 13 bases lying between them. The DNA for the CDR3 is TGTGCCTGGAGTTATGGGACATTGACCTACGAGCAGTACTTC. Translating gives CAWSYGTLTYEQYF.

The genes are TRBV27 and TRBJ1-4; D possibly corresponds to TRBD1 (5 bases). The V end was cut by 6 bases, the J end by 7 bases, with 18 bases between. Germline CDR1 and CDR2: MNHEY and SMNVEV (reference sequence). This CDR3 region has 15 residues. The CDR3 region is CASSRGDRDREKLFF. The CDR3 DNA follows: TGTGCCAGCAGCCGGGGGGACCGGGACCGTGAAAAACTGTTTTTT. Complete variable domain (other parts from reference TRBV27 and TRBJ1-4): EAQVTQNPRYLITVTGKKLTVTCSQNMNHEYMSWYRQDPGLGLRQIYYSMNVEVTDKGDVPEGYKVSRKEKRNFPLILESPSPNQTSLYFCASSRGDRDREKLFFGSGTQLSVL.

The CDR3 DNA sequence: TGTGCCAGCAGGGCGCCAGGTAACTCTGGAAACACCATATATTTT. It encodes CASRAPGNSGNTIYF. The chain recombines TRBV2 with TRBJ1-3; the D is unclear. V lost 6 bases, J lost 0 bases, and 12 bases lay in between. The CDR3 is 15 residues long. Germline assignment: CDR1 SNHLY and CDR2 FYNNEI.

The genes are TRBV2 and TRBJ1-5; D gene uncertain. CDR1 and CDR2 from the germline V gene are SNHLY and FYNNEI. The ends were cut back, 5 bases at V and 3 bases at J, with 11 bases in the middle. The CDR3 consists of 14 residues. This CDR3 is CASSQTQTNQPQHF. The DNA of the CDR3 is TGTGCCAGCAGTCAGACACAGACCAATCAGCCCCAGCATTTT.

This clone was seen just once. The genes are TRBV6-5 and TRBJ2-7; TRBD1 might be the D (5 bases). The V and J ends lost 4 bases and 4 bases respectively, with 17 bases between them. CDR3 size: 15 residues. The germline gives CDR1 MNHEY, CDR2 SVGAGI. CDR3 protein: CASSLGPRQRYEQYF. CDR3 nucleotides: TGTGCCAGCAGTTTAGGGCCGCGACAGAGATACGAGCAGTACTTC.

The CDR3 coding sequence is TGTGCCAGCAGCCTAAGAAACAGGCCCCCCTCCATCTATGGCTACACCTTC. This translates into CASSLRNRPPSIYGYTF. This rearrangement joins TRBV5-4 to TRBJ1-2, with D perhaps matching TRBD1 (5 bases). Deletions cut 4 bases from V and 4 bases from J, with 23 bases between. The CDR3 runs 17 residues. Per germline, CDR1 SGHNT and CDR2 YYREEE (reference sequence).

V usage is TRBV5-6 and J usage is TRBJ1-5; D unresolved. V shed 5 bases and J shed 0 bases, with 9 bases lying between them. Germline CDR1 SGHDT, CDR2 YYEEEE. The CDR3 runs to 14 residues. The CDR3 loop is CASSRTYSNQPQHF. DNA of the CDR3: TGTGCCAGCAGTCGGACTTATAGCAATCAGCCCCAGCATTTT.

The CDR3 DNA reads as TGTGCCAGCAGCTTAGATTCCCAGGGCGGGAGAGAGAGCAGTGAGCAGTTCTTC. Protein sequence: CASSLDSQGGRESSEQFF. V and J are TRBV11-3 and TRBJ2-1; 7 bases align to TRBD2. Germline trimming cut 0 bases from V and 9 bases from J; bases unmatched to any gene: 17. Germline V gene lookup returns CDR1 SGHNT and CDR2 YENEEA. The CDR3 is 18 amino acids.